One sample yielded the 32 T cell receptor beta chains listed below, sequenced in a study of shared clonotypes between healthy human individuals. Some clones are missing from TCRdb's copy, which holds only in-frame ones; the method was immunoSEQ multiplex PCR. The profile shows around 1.9 million clones, around 93% of them singletons. Naive CD8 cells lacked CD45RO and underwent positive selection for CCR7, leaving out terminally differentiated effector memory CD45RA+ cells. The specimen sequenced was naive CD8+ T cells from PBMCs. Receptors originate from a man aged 18 to 30 in good health. Some clones in this sample may be carry-over from other donors' samples.

The chain combines TRBV25-1 with TRBJ2-1; no clear D gene. This CDR3 comprises 11 residues. Germline-derived CDR1 and CDR2 are MGHDK and SYGVNS. The V end was cut by 4 bases, the J end by 6 bases, with 4 bases between. CDR3 DNA: TGTGCCAGCAGTGTTGCCAATGAGCAGTTCTTC. Translated: CASSVANEQFF.

In the case of this clone: This sample also contains other DNA sequences that code for the same CDR3. This chain uses TRBV9 with TRBJ2-1; 7 positions match TRBD2. The CDR3 sequence is 15 residues long. Trimming removed 0 bases from V and 4 bases from J; junction bases left unmatched: 4. In germline, CDR1 is SGDLS, CDR2 YYNGEE. CDR3 in amino acids: CASSVGGGRYNEQFF. The CDR3 bases are TGTGCCAGCAGCGTAGGCGGCGGGAGATACAATGAGCAGTTCTTC.

The chain uses TRBV12-5 and TRBJ1-2, with TRBD1 as a possible D gene (5 bases). The CDR3 is 15 residues long. Germline CDR1 is LGHNT and CDR2 is FRNRAP. Trimming removed 0 bases from V and 3 bases from J, with 11 bases in between. The CDR3 sequence is CASGLVGGGDYGYTF. The CDR3 DNA is TGTGCTAGTGGTTTGGTAGGCGGGGGAGACTATGGCTACACCTTC.

The CDR3: CSVSVGNTIYF. The CDR3 nucleotides are TGCAGCGTTTCTGTTGGAAACACCATATATTTT. This chain connects TRBV29-1 to TRBJ1-3, with D unclear. The CDR3 is 11 residues long. The germline CDR1 and CDR2 sequences are SQVTM and ANQGSEA. V was trimmed by 5 bases and J by 3 bases, leaving 5 bases between them.

The V and J genes are TRBV30 and TRBJ2-2; 9 nucleotides match TRBD1. The CDR3 contains 15 residues. The V gene's germline CDR1 is GTSNPN and CDR2 SVGIG (reference sequence). Germline trimming cut 2 bases from V and 7 bases from J; bases unmatched to any gene: 8. For the CDR3, the DNA is TGTGCCTGGAGTACCCGGACAGGGGCGGTCGGGGAGCTGTTTTTT. This encodes CAWSTRTGAVGELFF.

The V call is TRBV7-2, the J call TRBJ2-1; D ambiguous. CDR1 is SGHTA, CDR2 FQGNSA, per germline. Between the trimmed V and J ends, which lost 1 base and 0 bases, there was a span of 16 bases. CDR3 length: 18 residues. The CDR3 spells CASSLVGEDGSSYNEQFF. CDR3 DNA: TGTGCCAGCAGCTTAGTGGGTGAGGACGGTAGCTCCTACAATGAGCAGTTCTTC.

The chain links TRBV7-9 to TRBJ2-2, with D tentatively TRBD2 (6 bases). This CDR3 contains 15 residues. The V and J ends lost 4 bases and 5 bases respectively, with 14 bases between them. Germline V CDR1 and CDR2: SEHNR, FQNEAQ (reference sequence). In DNA, the CDR3 is TGTGCCAGCAGCTCCCCCGGGGACTTGACCGGGGAGCTGTTTTTT. This gives the protein CASSSPGDLTGELFF.

V and J are TRBV19 and TRBJ1-5; tentative D call: TRBD1 (6 bases). Per the germline V gene, CDR1 is LNHDA and CDR2 is SQIVND (reference sequence). The ends were cut back, 3 bases at V and 4 bases at J, with 19 bases in the middle. This CDR3 contains 17 residues. CDR3 DNA sequence: TGTGCCAGTAGTATCTTGGGGGGCTCATCTTGGAATCAGCCCCAGCATTTT. This codes for CASSILGGSSWNQPQHF.

This chain links TRBV19 with TRBJ2-3; D uncertain. V gave up 7 bases and J gave up 2 bases, with 19 bases separating them. CDR3 length equals 16 residues. Germline CDR1 reads LNHDA; CDR2 reads SQIVND (reference sequence). This chain's CDR3 is CASNPRRLSPTDTQYF. The CDR3 nucleotides read TGTGCCAGTAACCCACGGCGACTTTCCCCCACAGATACGCAGTATTTT.

The chain recombines TRBV15 with TRBJ2-7; tentatively, D is TRBD1 (6 bases). The germline V and J ends were trimmed by 2 bases and 6 bases, with 14 bases remaining between them. The germline gives CDR1 LNHNV, CDR2 YYDKDF (reference sequence). The length of the CDR3 is 14 residues. The CDR3 DNA reads as TGTGCCACCAGCAGACCGGGGCAGGGGCGCGAGCAGTACTTC. Translating it yields CATSRPGQGREQYF.

The CDR3 protein is CASSLRAAQETQYF. CDR3 nucleotide sequence: TGTGCCAGCAGCTTAAGGGCAGCCCAAGAGACCCAGTACTTC. The V gene is TRBV7-9, the J gene TRBJ2-5; D call uncertain. Germline V CDR1 and CDR2: SEHNR, FQNEAQ (reference sequence). CDR3 length equals 14 residues. Trimming left V 2 bases short and J 1 base short, with 8 bases between.

A note on this clone: One end of the junction does not line up with germline, which may come from a read error. The rearrangement joins TRBV11-2 to TRBJ2-5; 9 positions agree with TRBD2. Looked up from germline, CDR1 is SGHAT and CDR2 is FQNNGV. The CDR3 has 15 residues. The CDR3 loop is CASSLRSGSGEAQYF. The CDR3 DNA reads as TGTGCCAGCAGCTTACGTAGCGGGAGCGGAGAGGCCCAGTACTTC.

This clone was detected only once. The CDR3 nucleotides read TGTGCCAGCAGCTTCATGAACTTTGCGAACACCGGGGAGCTGTTTTTT. It yields the protein CASSFMNFANTGELFF. The V call is TRBV7-6, the J call TRBJ2-2; no clear D gene. Germline assignment: CDR1 SGHVS and CDR2 FNYEAQ. This CDR3 comprises 16 residues. The germline V and J ends were trimmed by 3 bases and 0 bases, with 11 bases remaining between them.

The rearrangement links TRBV7-3 to TRBJ1-1; D perhaps matches TRBD1 (6 bases). V was trimmed by 3 bases and J by 6 bases, leaving 14 bases between them. From germline, CDR1 is SGHTA and CDR2 FQGTGA. CDR3 size: 14 residues. CDR3: CASSLAGGASEAFF. The CDR3 bases are TGTGCCAGCAGCTTGGCGGGGGGCGCCTCTGAAGCTTTCTTT.

The gene calls are TRBV5-1 and TRBJ1-1; D gene unclear. Germline loops: CDR1 SGHRS, CDR2 YFSETQ. Trimming took 0 bases from V and 6 from J, leaving 12 bases between them. CDR3 length: 14 residues. The CDR3 spells CASSLGPPGPEAFF. The CDR3 DNA follows: TGCGCCAGCAGCTTGGGACCCCCGGGCCCTGAAGCTTTCTTT.

A word on this clone: Other DNA sequences within the sample encode an identical CDR3. The genes are TRBV30 and TRBJ1-1; D is perhaps TRBD1 (5 bases). Germline V gives CDR1 GTSNPN, CDR2 SVGIG (reference sequence). The CDR3 totals 12 residues. Trimming took 3 bases from V and 1 from J, leaving 6 bases between them. For the CDR3, the DNA is TGTGCCTGGAGCAGGGCGAACACTGAAGCTTTCTTT. This translates into CAWSRANTEAFF. The full variable domain, its missing parts supplied by reference TRBV30 and TRBJ1-1, is SQTIHQWPATLVQPVGSPLSLECTVEGTSNPNLYWYRQAAGRGLQLLFYSVGIGQISSEVPQNLSASRPQDRQFILSSKKLLLSDSGFYLCAWSRANTEAFFGQGTRLTVV.

This chain connects TRBV7-8 to TRBJ2-5, with 8 positions matching TRBD1. Unmatched junction bases numbered 9, after V lost 5 bases and J lost 7 bases. The CDR3 runs to 14 residues. The germline CDR1 and CDR2 sequences are SGHVS and FQNEAQ. The CDR3 DNA reads as TGTGCCAGCAGCCCGGACAGGGTCGGATGGACCCAGTACTTC. Residues: CASSPDRVGWTQYF.

The chain joins TRBV15 to TRBJ2-7; tentatively, D is TRBD1 (6 bases). V lost 3 bases and J 5 bases, leaving 8 bases between the germline ends. CDR3 size: 12 residues. The V gene's germline CDR1 is LNHNV and CDR2 YYDKDF (reference sequence). The CDR3 sequence is CATSSKGDEQYF. The DNA of the CDR3 is TGTGCCACCAGCAGTAAGGGGGACGAGCAGTACTTC.

The chain is built from TRBV7-6 and TRBJ2-2, with no clear D. The CDR3 loop spans 14 amino acids. Germline CDR1 SGHVS, CDR2 FNYEAQ. Trimming removed 2 bases at V and 3 bases at J, with 7 bases between. CDR3 in amino acids: CASSLLGYTGELFF. The CDR3 DNA reads as TGTGCCAGCAGCTTACTGGGTTACACCGGGGAGCTGTTTTTT.

V gene TRBV29-1 combines with J gene TRBJ2-7, with TRBD1 identical over 9 bases. The germline gives CDR1 SQVTM, CDR2 ANQGSEA. V gave up 2 bases and J gave up 2 bases; unmatched junction bases: 7. The CDR3 covers 15 residues. This CDR3 reads CSVERRDRATYEQYF. The CDR3 DNA follows: TGCAGCGTTGAAAGGCGGGACAGGGCGACCTACGAGCAGTACTTC.

The CDR3 sequence is CASSRPRGNEQYF. The CDR3 DNA reads TGCGCCAGCAGTAGACCGAGAGGAAACGAGCAGTACTTC. The gene calls are TRBV5-1 and TRBJ2-7; D unresolved. V lost 5 bases and J lost 5, with 14 bases in between. This CDR3 has 13 amino acids. The germline V gene encodes CDR1 SGHRS and CDR2 YFSETQ.

A single count supports this clone. Within the sample, other DNA sequences also encode this same CDR3. V is TRBV9 and J is TRBJ2-7; tentatively, D is TRBD2 (5 bases). V was clipped by 2 bases and J by 4 bases, with 13 bases between them. CDR3 length equals 14 residues. Germline V gene lookup returns CDR1 SGDLS and CDR2 YYNGEE. Written as DNA, the CDR3 is TGTGCCAGCAGCGTCGGTGACGGGAATTACGAGCAGTACTTC. Encoded protein: CASSVGDGNYEQYF.

CDR3 in DNA: TGCAGCGTTCGCGCGGGGCCAAATCCCCCAGAGCAGTACTTC. It is translated as CSVRAGPNPPEQYF. This chain connects TRBV29-1 to TRBJ2-7, with D possibly being TRBD2 (6 bases). From germline, CDR1 is SQVTM and CDR2 ANQGSEA. Trimming stripped 5 bases from V and 7 bases from J, with 21 bases between. The CDR3 runs to 14 residues.

J is TRBJ2-2 and V is TRBV27, with a weak D call TRBD1 (5 bases). The CDR3 runs 14 residues. Germline V gene data show CDR1 as MNHEY and CDR2 as SMNVEV (reference sequence). V was clipped by 3 bases and J by 8 bases, with 13 bases between them. CDR3 loop: CASSLSRGRGELFF. The CDR3 DNA sequence: TGTGCCAGCAGTTTGAGTAGGGGTCGTGGGGAGCTGTTTTTT.

The CDR3 sequence is CASSTASGSMYEQYF. The DNA of the CDR3 is TGTGCCAGCAGCACAGCTAGCGGGAGTATGTACGAGCAGTACTTC. This sequence joins TRBV9 and TRBJ2-7; 10 bases match TRBD2. V trimming: 4 bases; J trimming: 4 bases; junction bases outside the gene matches: 8. Germline V gene sequence: CDR1 SGDLS, CDR2 YYNGEE. CDR3 length equals 15 residues.

This CDR3 reads CASSLSAGGPDTQYF. The CDR3 region has the DNA TGTGCCAGCAGCTTGTCGGCGGGAGGACCGGATACGCAGTATTTT. The genes are TRBV5-4 and TRBJ2-3; 8 bases agree with TRBD2. CDR3 length: 15 residues. Germline values: CDR1 SGHNT, CDR2 YYREEE (reference sequence). V shed 1 base, J shed 6 bases, and the junction held 7 bases outside the gene matches. Variable domain in full (rest from reference TRBV5-4 and TRBJ2-3): ETGVTQSPTHLIKTRGQQVTLRCSSQSGHNTVSWYQQALGQGPQFIFQYYREEENGRGNFPPRFSGLQFPNYSSELNVNALELDDSALYLCASSLSAGGPDTQYFGPGTRLTVL.

The J gene is TRBJ2-3, the V gene TRBV4-1; 7 positions match TRBD1. The CDR3 extends over 15 amino acids. The J segment lost 3 bases and the V segment lost 2 bases, leaving 5 bases of the junction unmatched. Per the germline V gene, CDR1 is MGHRA and CDR2 is YSYEKL. The DNA for the CDR3 is TGCGCCAGCAGCCAAAGACAGGGAACGACAGATACGCAGTATTTT. The encoded protein is CASSQRQGTTDTQYF.

The V gene is TRBV6-4, the J gene TRBJ1-1, with a possible D match to TRBD1 (6 bases). The CDR3 spans 14 residues. Germline CDR1 and CDR2: MRHNA and SNTAGT. The V gene lost 7 bases and the J gene lost 0 bases, with 12 bases spanning the gap. The CDR3 sequence is CASKDSRLNTEAFF. The CDR3 DNA follows: TGTGCCAGCAAGGACAGCCGATTGAACACTGAAGCTTTCTTT.

V is TRBV6-4 and J is TRBJ2-7; 7 bases line up with TRBD1. Germline V gene data show CDR1 as MRHNA and CDR2 as SNTAGT. The CDR3 totals 16 residues. The J segment lost 2 bases and the V segment lost 2 bases, leaving 9 bases of the junction unmatched. CDR3 sequence (DNA): TGTGCCAGCAGTGACGGGGGCCGACAGGGTACCTACGAGCAGTACTTC. Translating gives CASSDGGRQGTYEQYF.

J is TRBJ1-2 and V is TRBV6-1; D not certain. CDR1 and CDR2 (germline): MNHNS, SASEGT. The ends were cut back, 2 bases at V and 6 bases at J, with 7 bases in the middle. This CDR3 comprises 12 residues. CDR3 nucleotides: TGTGCCAGCAGTGAACCAGGTAATGGCTACACCTTC. Translation gives CASSEPGNGYTF.

The chain employs TRBV6-6 and TRBJ1-2; no firm D call. This CDR3 contains 13 residues. Germline CDR1 MNHNY, CDR2 SVGAGI (reference sequence). Trimming left V 11 bases short and J 4 bases short, with 17 bases between. CDR3 protein: CAAGDPGIYGYTF. The CDR3 region has the DNA TGTGCCGCCGGGGATCCGGGGATCTATGGCTACACCTTC.

The V call is TRBV5-1, the J call TRBJ1-2; D call uncertain. The ends were cut back, 0 bases at V and 4 bases at J, with 10 bases in the middle. Germline loops: CDR1 SGHRS, CDR2 YFSETQ. This CDR3 has 14 amino acids. The CDR3 here is CASSLAPAAYGYTF. The CDR3 nucleotides are TGCGCCAGCAGCTTGGCCCCGGCAGCCTATGGCTACACCTTC.